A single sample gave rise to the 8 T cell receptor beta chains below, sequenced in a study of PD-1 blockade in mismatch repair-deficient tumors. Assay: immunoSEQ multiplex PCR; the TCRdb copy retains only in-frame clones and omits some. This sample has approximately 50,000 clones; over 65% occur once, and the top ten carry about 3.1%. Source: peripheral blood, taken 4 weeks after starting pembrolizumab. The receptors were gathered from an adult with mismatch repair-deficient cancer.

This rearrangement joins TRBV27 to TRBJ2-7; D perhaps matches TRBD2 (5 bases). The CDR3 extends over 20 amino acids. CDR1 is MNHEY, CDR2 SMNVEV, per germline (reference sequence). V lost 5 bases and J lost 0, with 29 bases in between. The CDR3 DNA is TGTGCCAGCAGTCCTCTTATCCGTCCATTAGCGCTCCCTTTCTCCTACGAGCAGTACTTC. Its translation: CASSPLIRPLALPFSYEQYF.

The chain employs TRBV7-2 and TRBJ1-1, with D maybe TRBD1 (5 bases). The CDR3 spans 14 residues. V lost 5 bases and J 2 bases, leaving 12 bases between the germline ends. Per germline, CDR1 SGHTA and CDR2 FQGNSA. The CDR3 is CASSPGLTNTEAFF. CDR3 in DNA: TGTGCCAGCAGCCCAGGGCTAACCAACACTGAAGCTTTCTTT.

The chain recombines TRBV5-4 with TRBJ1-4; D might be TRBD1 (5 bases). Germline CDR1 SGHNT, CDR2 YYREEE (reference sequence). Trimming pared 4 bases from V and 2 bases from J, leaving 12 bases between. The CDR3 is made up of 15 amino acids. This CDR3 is CASSLDSQTNEKLFF. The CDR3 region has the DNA TGTGCCAGCAGCCTCGACAGCCAGACTAATGAAAAACTGTTTTTT.

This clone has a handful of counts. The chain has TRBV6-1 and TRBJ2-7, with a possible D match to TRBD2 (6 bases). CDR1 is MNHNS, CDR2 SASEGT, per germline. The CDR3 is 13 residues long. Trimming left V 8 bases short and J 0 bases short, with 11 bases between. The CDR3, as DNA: TGTGCCAGCCCAGAGGACTACTCCTACGAGCAGTACTTC. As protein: CASPEDYSYEQYF.

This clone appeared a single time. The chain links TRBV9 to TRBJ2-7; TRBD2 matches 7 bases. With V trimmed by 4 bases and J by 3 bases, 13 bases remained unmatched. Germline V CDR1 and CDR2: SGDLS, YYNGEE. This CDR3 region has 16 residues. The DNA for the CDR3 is TGTGCCAGCAGCCCCCGGGGAGGGAACAGCTACTACGAGCAGTACTTC. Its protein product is CASSPRGGNSYYEQYF.

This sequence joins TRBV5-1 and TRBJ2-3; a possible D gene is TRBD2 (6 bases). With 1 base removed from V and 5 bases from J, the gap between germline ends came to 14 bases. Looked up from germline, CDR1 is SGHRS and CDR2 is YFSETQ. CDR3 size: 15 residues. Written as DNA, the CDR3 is TGCGCCAGCAGCTTGCAAGGAGGGCCGGGAGATACGCAGTATTTT. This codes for CASSLQGGPGDTQYF.

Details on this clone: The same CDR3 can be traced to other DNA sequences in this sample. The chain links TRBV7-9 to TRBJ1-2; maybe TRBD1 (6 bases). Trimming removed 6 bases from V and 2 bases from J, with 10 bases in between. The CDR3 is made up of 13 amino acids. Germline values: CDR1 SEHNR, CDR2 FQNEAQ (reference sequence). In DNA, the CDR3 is TGTGCCAGCAGTCTACAGGGAAACTATGGCTACACCTTC. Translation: CASSLQGNYGYTF.

The CDR3 nucleotides read TGTGCCAGCAGCTTCGGGACAGGGGTTAGAACTGAAGCTTTCTTT. Translated: CASSFGTGVRTEAFF. This chain uses TRBV7-2 with TRBJ1-1; 10 positions agree with TRBD1. The germline CDR1 and CDR2 sequences are SGHTA and FQGNSA. The trim removed 3 bases at V and 5 bases at J, leaving 6 bases unmatched. This CDR3 has 15 residues.